These T cell receptor beta chains were read from a single sample in a study of T cell responses to AZD1222 COVID-19 vaccine. Libraries were prepared by immunoSEQ multiplex PCR; TCRdb keeps only in-frame clonotypes and omits some of them. The sample yields 150,000 or so clones, about 90% seen once. The sequenced sample was peripheral blood, obtained on day 0 of AZD1222 vaccination. These receptors originate from an adult in good health. Each CDR3 is given with its conserved first and last residue. Fields, in order: V gene, clone size, D gene, J gene, CDR3 protein, CDR3 DNA. The D gene is left open where the match is weak. Some rows mark clone size as missing; the rest say once, few, many or name a class of expanded clone.

v_gene: TRBV6-7; abundance: once; d_gene: .; j_gene: TRBJ2-7; CDR3aa: CASSYSSRVLARILSYEQYF; CDR3nt: TGTGCCAGCAGTTACTCGAGTAGAGTTTTGGCCCGTATTCTTTCCTACGAGCAGTACTTC
v_gene: TRBV19; abundance: many; d_gene: .; j_gene: TRBJ1-1; CDR3aa: CASSIAGEISEAFF; CDR3nt: TGTGCCAGTAGTATAGCAGGGGAGATATCTGAAGCTTTCTTT
v_gene: TRBV6-5; abundance: .; d_gene: .; j_gene: TRBJ1-4; CDR3aa: CASGPLVEKLFF; CDR3nt: TGTGCCAGCGGACCCCTCGTTGAAAAACTGTTTTTT
v_gene: TRBV3-1/TRBV3-2; abundance: .; d_gene: TRBD1; j_gene: TRBJ2-1; CDR3aa: CASSPYRTGTYNEQFF; CDR3nt: TGTGCCAGCAGTCCCTACAGGACAGGGACCTACAATGAGCAGTTCTTC
v_gene: TRBV5-1; abundance: .; d_gene: TRBD2; j_gene: TRBJ2-7; CDR3aa: CASSPGRGGEQYF; CDR3nt: TGCGCCAGCAGCCCCGGGCGGGGGGGCGAGCAGTACTTC
v_gene: TRBV4-1; abundance: .; d_gene: .; j_gene: TRBJ2-5; CDR3aa: CASSYPGARDQETQYF; CDR3nt: TGCGCCAGCAGCTACCCCGGGGCGCGAGACCAAGAGACCCAGTACTTC
v_gene: TRBV18; abundance: .; d_gene: TRBD1; j_gene: TRBJ1-5; CDR3aa: CASSPSGTGNQPQHF; CDR3nt: TGTGCCAGCTCACCGTCCGGGACAGGCAATCAGCCCCAGCATTTT
v_gene: TRBV19; abundance: .; d_gene: TRBD1; j_gene: TRBJ1-4; CDR3aa: CASRDRGLSDEKLFF; CDR3nt: TGTGCCAGCCGGGACAGGGGGCTTTCAGATGAAAAACTGTTTTTT
v_gene: TRBV28; abundance: .; d_gene: TRBD1; j_gene: TRBJ1-4; CDR3aa: CAISGQGAFYEKLFF; CDR3nt: TGTGCCATATCGGGACAGGGGGCCTTTTATGAAAAACTGTTTTTT
v_gene: TRBV7-3; abundance: .; d_gene: TRBD2; j_gene: TRBJ2-3; CDR3aa: CASRLAGGRVDTQYF; CDR3nt: TGTGCCAGCAGACTAGCGGGGGGGCGAGTAGATACGCAGTATTTT
v_gene: TRBV6-5; abundance: .; d_gene: TRBD1; j_gene: TRBJ1-2; CDR3aa: CASSYPGQGFYGYTF; CDR3nt: TGTGCCAGCAGTTACCCGGGACAGGGGTTCTATGGCTACACCTTC
v_gene: TRBV4-1; abundance: few; d_gene: .; j_gene: TRBJ1-5; CDR3aa: CASSQEWREGNQPQHF; CDR3nt: TGCGCCAGCAGCCAAGAATGGCGGGAGGGGAATCAGCCCCAGCATTTT
v_gene: TRBV5-1; abundance: .; d_gene: .; j_gene: TRBJ2-2; CDR3aa: CASSLEIPGQPNTGELFF; CDR3nt: TGCGCCAGCAGCTTGGAAATCCCCGGACAACCGAACACCGGGGAGCTGTTTTTT
v_gene: TRBV7-8; abundance: .; d_gene: .; j_gene: TRBJ1-1; CDR3aa: CASSLGLKAFF; CDR3nt: TGTGCCAGCAGCCTGGGACTTAAAGCTTTCTTT
v_gene: TRBV7-2; abundance: .; d_gene: .; j_gene: TRBJ1-5; CDR3aa: CASSLGSIVNSNQPQHF; CDR3nt: TGTGCCAGCAGCTTAGGGTCTATCGTTAATAGCAATCAGCCCCAGCATTTT
v_gene: TRBV5-1; abundance: .; d_gene: .; j_gene: TRBJ2-2; CDR3aa: CASRGSTGELFF; CDR3nt: TGCGCCAGCAGAGGAAGCACCGGGGAGCTGTTTTTT
v_gene: TRBV4-3; abundance: .; d_gene: TRBD2; j_gene: TRBJ2-3; CDR3aa: CASSQDGLAGVTDTQYF; CDR3nt: TGCGCCAGCAGCCAAGACGGCCTAGCGGGGGTCACAGATACGCAGTATTTT
v_gene: TRBV7-2; abundance: .; d_gene: .; j_gene: TRBJ2-7; CDR3aa: CASSTRGPSSYEQYF; CDR3nt: TGTGCCAGCAGCACCCGAGGACCGAGCTCCTACGAGCAGTACTTC
v_gene: TRBV4-3; abundance: .; d_gene: TRBD2; j_gene: TRBJ2-7; CDR3aa: CASSPRLGGMGEQYF; CDR3nt: TGCGCCAGCAGCCCCCGGTTGGGAGGGATGGGGGAGCAGTACTTC
v_gene: TRBV6-5; abundance: .; d_gene: .; j_gene: TRBJ1-1; CDR3aa: CASSSPGTLNTEAFF; CDR3nt: TGTGCCAGCAGTAGTCCCGGGACACTGAACACTGAAGCTTTCTTT
v_gene: TRBV6-2/TRBV6-3; abundance: .; d_gene: TRBD1; j_gene: TRBJ1-2; CDR3aa: CASSYVDRVHYGYTF; CDR3nt: TGTGCCAGCAGTTACGTGGACAGGGTTCACTATGGCTACACCTTC
v_gene: TRBV28; abundance: .; d_gene: .; j_gene: TRBJ1-3; CDR3aa: CASSPRTLGSGNTIYF; CDR3nt: TGTGCCAGCAGCCCAAGGACATTAGGGTCTGGAAACACCATATATTTT
v_gene: TRBV28; abundance: .; d_gene: .; j_gene: TRBJ1-1; CDR3aa: CASSLLNPSVAFF; CDR3nt: TGTGCCAGCAGTTTATTGAACCCTAGTGTAGCTTTCTTT
v_gene: TRBV6-5; abundance: .; d_gene: .; j_gene: TRBJ2-7; CDR3aa: CASSYSSRAGHEQYF; CDR3nt: TGTGCCAGCAGTTACTCTTCCAGGGCAGGCCACGAGCAGTACTTC
v_gene: TRBV27; abundance: once; d_gene: .; j_gene: TRBJ2-3; CDR3aa: CASSWGGTDTQYF; CDR3nt: TGTGCCAGCAGTTGGGGAGGCACAGATACGCAGTATTTT
v_gene: TRBV6-2/TRBV6-3; abundance: once; d_gene: TRBD1; j_gene: TRBJ1-2; CDR3aa: CASSPGQYGYTF; CDR3nt: TGTGCCAGCAGTCCGGGACAGTATGGCTACACCTTC
v_gene: TRBV18; abundance: few; d_gene: TRBD1; j_gene: TRBJ1-4; CDR3aa: CASSPGQGEDVVEKLFF; CDR3nt: TGTGCCAGCTCACCGGGACAGGGGGAGGACGTGGTTGAAAAACTGTTTTTT
v_gene: TRBV5-4; abundance: .; d_gene: .; j_gene: TRBJ1-2; CDR3aa: CASSLAGNYGYTF; CDR3nt: TGTGCCAGCAGCTTGGCAGGGAACTATGGCTACACCTTC
v_gene: TRBV5-4; abundance: once; d_gene: .; j_gene: TRBJ2-3; CDR3aa: CASSPQGLHTDTQYF; CDR3nt: TGTGCCAGCAGTCCCCAGGGACTCCACACAGATACGCAGTATTTT
v_gene: TRBV7-9; abundance: .; d_gene: .; j_gene: TRBJ1-6; CDR3aa: CASSLGGALGYSPLHF; CDR3nt: TGTGCCAGCAGCTTAGGCGGGGCCTTGGGGTATTCACCCCTCCACTTT
v_gene: TRBV7-6; abundance: .; d_gene: TRBD1; j_gene: TRBJ2-5; CDR3aa: CASSSGQGAGETQYF; CDR3nt: TGTGCCAGCAGCTCTGGACAGGGGGCAGGGGAGACCCAGTACTTC
v_gene: TRBV6-5; abundance: .; d_gene: .; j_gene: TRBJ1-4; CDR3aa: CASSPGWGREKLFF; CDR3nt: TGTGCCAGCAGCCCCGGTTGGGGCCGGGAAAAACTGTTTTTT
v_gene: TRBV6-2/TRBV6-3; abundance: .; d_gene: .; j_gene: TRBJ2-1; CDR3aa: CASSSPTAGSYNEQFF; CDR3nt: TGTGCCAGCAGTTCTCCGACCGCGGGGTCCTACAATGAGCAGTTCTTC
v_gene: TRBV29-1; abundance: .; d_gene: TRBD1; j_gene: TRBJ1-2; CDR3aa: CSVGTRDRYGYTF; CDR3nt: TGCAGCGTTGGAACTCGGGACAGATATGGCTACACCTTC
v_gene: TRBV10-1; abundance: once; d_gene: TRBD1; j_gene: TRBJ1-1; CDR3aa: CASIYRGKSDTEAFF; CDR3nt: TGCGCCAGCATCTACAGGGGGAAGTCGGACACTGAAGCTTTCTTT
v_gene: TRBV7-9; abundance: .; d_gene: .; j_gene: TRBJ1-2; CDR3aa: CASGYRQNYGYTF; CDR3nt: TGTGCCAGCGGTTATCGACAGAACTATGGCTACACCTTC
v_gene: TRBV2; abundance: .; d_gene: TRBD1; j_gene: TRBJ2-2; CDR3aa: CASSGQGITGELFF; CDR3nt: TGTGCCAGCAGCGGACAGGGGATTACCGGGGAGCTGTTTTTT
v_gene: TRBV7-8; abundance: .; d_gene: .; j_gene: TRBJ1-6; CDR3aa: CASSSRGGHNSPLHF; CDR3nt: TGTGCCAGCAGCTCCAGGGGCGGCCATAATTCACCCCTCCACTTT
v_gene: TRBV28; abundance: .; d_gene: .; j_gene: TRBJ1-4; CDR3aa: CASSLAGREKLFF; CDR3nt: TGTGCCAGCAGTTTGGCGGGGCGTGAAAAACTGTTTTTT
v_gene: TRBV2; abundance: .; d_gene: .; j_gene: TRBJ1-5; CDR3aa: CASSAGTHNQPQHF; CDR3nt: TGTGCCAGCAGTGCCGGGACACATAATCAGCCCCAGCATTTT
v_gene: TRBV5-6; abundance: .; d_gene: .; j_gene: TRBJ1-2; CDR3aa: CASSLGSSSYGYTF; CDR3nt: TGTGCCAGCAGCTTGGGCTCCAGCAGCTATGGCTACACCTTC
v_gene: TRBV15; abundance: .; d_gene: TRBD2; j_gene: TRBJ2-7; CDR3aa: CATGPSGTDEQYF; CDR3nt: TGTGCCACCGGGCCTAGCGGGACTGACGAGCAGTACTTC
v_gene: TRBV4-1; abundance: .; d_gene: .; j_gene: TRBJ1-2; CDR3aa: CASSQETGLTLYGYTF; CDR3nt: TGCGCCAGCAGCCAAGAGACGGGCCTTACCCTCTATGGCTACACCTTC
v_gene: TRBV7-2; abundance: .; d_gene: .; j_gene: TRBJ1-5; CDR3aa: CASSPLGRTNQPQHF; CDR3nt: TGTGCCAGCAGCCCGCTCGGGCGGACAAATCAGCCCCAGCATTTT